Given below is one T cell receptor beta chain in context. This clone's antigen is unknown. No qualities accompany the bases; no much larger clone lies one base away. This record belongs to a study of blood T cell repertoires in COVID-19 (dated by TCRdb to the early 2020s). Background on the whole study: Samples covering the acute and convalescent phases of COVID-19 were provided by collaborators in the United States, Italy and Spain. The material from the prospective study consisted of cDNA or gDNA derived from T cells, B-cell-depleted T cells, or PBMCs. Deeply sampled blood TCRbeta repertoires from subjects exposed to, actively infected with, or recovered from COVID-19 were included in the dataset. The repertoires were released in a freely available public database meant as a resource for research on the immune response to SARS-CoV-2. The samples were drawn from the first 160 participants of the ongoing ImmuneRACE study and from 1,200 or so subjects provided by 6 global collaborators. Nearly every sample came with metadata listing a de-identified subject ID, COVID-19 status, age in years and sex. Where HLA class I and class II types were available, the types were taken from metadata supplied by the sample provider, not from assay-based typing. Broader findings and caveats from the paper: The amount of clinical and demographic metadata varied by source and participant and was provided uncurated.

Including the terminal cysteine and phenylalanine, the CDR3 comprises 14 residues. The entry retains the CDR3 DNA only, 42 bases that are in frame from base 1. For CDR1 and CDR2, the germline V gene (reference sequence) lists GTSNPN and SVGIG. Cut back by 2 bases and 0 bases, the V and J ends lie 10 bases apart. The collaborating institutions used their own protocols to collect whole blood in K2EDTA tubes. For TCRbeta analysis, collaborators shipped samples as frozen whole blood, isolated PBMCs, or DNA extracted from either of those sample types. The immunoSEQ Assay, a bias-controlled multiplex PCR, was used to amplify TCRbeta CDR3 regions from genomic DNA. Turning to the authors' computational methods: The number of nucleated cells in each sample was estimated from the amplification of reference gene primers within the assay. To quantify the absolute abundance of each unique TCRbeta CDR3 rearrangement, sequence reads were collapsed and filtered. For each sample, productive Simpson clonality was calculated by taking the square root of Simpson's diversity index across productive rearrangements. This immuneACCESS table, as held by TCRdb, lists in-frame sequences with V and J called but not all clones. Of the missing ones, under half trace to an unresolved V gene in checked studies; the others have no known cause. The V and J calls and clone size are taken from that table; D and trimming were inferred from the DNA. The sample table shows 35,000 to 45,000 clones, and about 90% are seen once. The ten largest clones represent roughly 10% of the sample.

This receptor was identified in a man aged 50 or older with active COVID-19. The rearrangement combines TRBV30 with TRBJ2-5, and the D gene may be TRBD2, 7 bases matching. The specimen was peripheral blood. The CDR3 protein: CAWSKGGDQETQYF. The sequence in DNA is TGTGCCTGGAGTAAGGGGGGGGACCAAGAGACCCAGTACTTC.